This TCR beta chain was documented in a study of cytomegalovirus exposure and HLA in healthy donors. Study information: Later analysis reported that the roughly 120 validation repertoires shared the platform of the roughly 670 first-cohort repertoires.

These donors were members of the approximately 120-subject validation cohort, a group separate from the approximately 680-subject first cohort. TCRdb keeps only in-frame clones here, not all; method: immunoSEQ multiplex PCR. The profile covers 150,000 to 200,000 clones, with roughly 90% appearing a single time and around 10% taken by the ten largest. Germline V lookup: CDR1 SNHLY, CDR2 FYNNEI. CDR3 length: 17 residues. With 4 bases removed from V and 0 bases from J, the gap between germline ends came to 18 bases. Study-wide results and limits: Rarity marked most TCR sequences, yet some public TCRs occurred in many donors. Investigators reported approximately 150 TCR beta chains as tied to cytomegalovirus.

In the case of this clone: Its matching antigen is unknown.

This sequence originates from a woman aged 18-29 years in good health and CMV-seropositive. The specimen was PBMCs. The gene calls are TRBV2 and TRBJ1-2, with D unresolved. The CDR3 loop is CASSVVPRGSSNYGYTF. CDR3 sequence (DNA): TGTGCCAGCAGTGTAGTCCCTAGAGGATCGTCTAACTATGGCTACACCTTC.